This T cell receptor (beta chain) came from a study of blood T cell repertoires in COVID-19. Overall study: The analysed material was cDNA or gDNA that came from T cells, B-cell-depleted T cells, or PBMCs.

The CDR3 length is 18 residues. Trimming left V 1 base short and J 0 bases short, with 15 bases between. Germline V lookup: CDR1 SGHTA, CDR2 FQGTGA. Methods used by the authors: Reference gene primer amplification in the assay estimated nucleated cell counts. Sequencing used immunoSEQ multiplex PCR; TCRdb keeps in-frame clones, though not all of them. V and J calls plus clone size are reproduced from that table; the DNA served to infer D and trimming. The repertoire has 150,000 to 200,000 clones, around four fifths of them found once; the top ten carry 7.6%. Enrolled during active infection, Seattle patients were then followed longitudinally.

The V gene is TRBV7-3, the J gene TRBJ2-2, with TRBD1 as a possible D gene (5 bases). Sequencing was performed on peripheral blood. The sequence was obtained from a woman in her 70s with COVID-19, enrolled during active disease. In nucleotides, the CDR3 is TGTGCCAGCAGCTTAAAGCAGGGTAGCCTCGCGAACACCGGGGAGCTGTTTTTT. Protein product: CASSLKQGSLANTGELFF.